These T cell receptor beta chains were read from a single sample in a study of T cell repertoires in cytomegalovirus infection. MiXCR was run by TCRdb on the reads, yielding one entry per CDR3 protein. The data show about 310,000 distinct CDR3 sequences, with 9.6% seen just once and less than 3% held by the top ten. What was sequenced was PBMCs. These receptors all stem from a human donor in good health (CMV status not recorded). Some clones in this sample may be carry-over from other donors' samples. The CDR3 runs from the conserved cysteine through the conserved F or W. The D gene is left open where the match is weak. Only some rows state a clone size, as once, few, many or a class for expanded clones.

16	TRBV29-1	TRBJ2-1	many	TRBD2	CSVEGLAGGSYNEQFF	TGCAGCGTTGAAGGACTAGCGGGAGGCTCCTACAATGAGCAGTTCTTC
13	TRBV28	TRBJ2-3	many	.	CAIGHNPTDTQYF	TGTGCCATTGGACATAACCCCACAGATACGCAGTATTTT
14	TRBV5-4	TRBJ2-5	many	.	CASSFGQNQETQYF	TGTGCCAGCAGCTTCGGACAGAACCAAGAGACCCAGTACTTC
17	TRBV6-2/TRBV6-3	TRBJ2-1	many	TRBD2	CASSPIQMGGRNNEQFF	TGTGCCAGCAGTCCCATCCAGATGGGGGGGAGAAACAATGAGCAGTTCTTC
13	TRBV10-3	TRBJ1-3	many	TRBD1	CAIGTGSGNTIYF	TGTGCCATCGGGACAGGCTCTGGAAACACCATATATTTT
16	TRBV2	TRBJ2-3	many	.	CASRTRLELTSDTQYF	TGTGCCAGCAGGACCCGACTCGAGCTCACATCAGATACGCAGTATTTT
14	TRBV6-5	TRBJ1-5	.	.	CASSEQEGNQPQHF	TGTGCCAGCAGCGAACAGGAAGGCAATCAGCCCCAGCATTTT
14	TRBV12-3/TRBV12-4	TRBJ2-3	many	.	CASSLRRNTDTQYF	TGTGCCAGCAGTTTGCGGAGAAACACAGATACGCAGTATTTT
15	TRBV20-1	TRBJ2-6	many	.	CSASPTDVRANVLTF	TGCAGTGCTAGCCCGACAGATGTGCGGGCCAACGTCCTGACTTTC
13	TRBV29-1	TRBJ2-5	many	.	CSVWGGPVETQYF	TGCAGCGTTTGGGGGGGGCCGGTGGAGACCCAGTACTTC
14	TRBV7-9	TRBJ1-6	many	.	CASSLQVSDSPLHF	TGTGCCAGCAGCTTACAGGTGTCGGATTCACCCCTCCACTTT
14	TRBV27	TRBJ1-4	many	.	CASSSQGNNEKLFF	TGTGCCAGCAGTTCCCAGGGAAATAATGAAAAACTGTTTTTT
14	TRBV6-6	TRBJ1-2	many	.	CASSYFQVNYGYTF	TGTGCCAGCAGTTACTTTCAAGTTAACTATGGCTACACCTTC
15	TRBV7-2	TRBJ1-3	few	.	CASSLAGGAGNTIYF	TGTGCCAGCAGCTTGGCCGGGGGGGCAGGAAACACCATATATTTT
15	TRBV5-1	TRBJ2-5	many	.	CASKLTPNTQETQYF	TGCGCCAGCAAATTGACACCGAATACCCAAGAGACCCAGTACTTC
15	TRBV14	TRBJ2-1	many	.	CASSQVGAGYNEQFF	TGTGCCAGCAGCCAAGTCGGGGCAGGTTACAATGAGCAGTTCTTC
14	TRBV12-3/TRBV12-4	TRBJ1-3	.	.	CASSFPGVGNTIYF	TGTGCCAGCAGTTTCCCAGGGGTTGGAAACACCATATATTTT
15	TRBV7-6	TRBJ2-2	many	.	CASREGGNPGGELFF	TGTGCCAGCAGGGAAGGGGGAAACCCGGGCGGGGAGCTGTTTTTT
12	TRBV28	TRBJ1-2	many	.	CASSPGVYGYTF	TGTGCCAGCAGTCCAGGGGTCTATGGCTACACCTTC
12	TRBV7-9	TRBJ2-7	many	.	CASSPTTYEQYF	TGTGCCAGCAGCCCCACGACCTACGAGCAGTACTTC
13	TRBV4-3	TRBJ2-5	.	.	CASSQTVAETQYF	TGCGCCAGCAGCCAGACGGTGGCGGAGACCCAGTACTTC
11	TRBV4-1	TRBJ2-3	many	.	CASSQGDTQYF	TGTGCCAGCAGTCAGGGGGATACGCAGTATTTT
15	TRBV7-6	TRBJ1-2	.	.	CASSLEGTSNYGYTF	TGTGCCAGCAGCTTAGAAGGGACTTCTAACTATGGCTACACCTTC
15	TRBV6-5	TRBJ2-5	few	.	CASSQGPMAQETQYF	TGTGCCAGCAGTCAGGGACCAATGGCCCAAGAGACCCAGTACTTC
14	TRBV20-1	TRBJ1-1	few	TRBD1	CSARPGTGGTEAFF	TGCAGTGCTAGACCCGGGACAGGGGGAACTGAAGCTTTCTTT
16	TRBV15	TRBJ2-7	.	TRBD1	CATRDRSGTGGGEQYF	TGTGCCACCAGAGACCGTTCCGGGACAGGGGGAGGCGAGCAGTACTTC
15	TRBV28	TRBJ1-2	many	TRBD1	CASSGTGQPNYGYTF	TGTGCCAGCAGTGGGACAGGGCAACCAAACTATGGCTACACCTTC
17	TRBV19	TRBJ2-5	many	TRBD1	CASSIIRAGGRQETQYF	TGTGCCAGTAGTATAATTCGGGCAGGGGGCCGCCAAGAGACCCAGTACTTC
14	TRBV27	TRBJ1-5	many	.	CASSLLGMGQPQHF	TGTGCCAGCAGTTTGTTGGGGATGGGGCAGCCCCAGCATTTT
12	TRBV7-2	TRBJ2-5	many	.	CASSSYGETQYF	TGTGCCAGCAGCTCCTATGGGGAGACCCAGTACTTC
13	TRBV7-3	TRBJ1-1	.	.	CASSPSGEAEAFF	TGTGCCAGCAGCCCTAGTGGGGAGGCTGAAGCTTTCTTT
16	TRBV7-9	TRBJ1-4	many	TRBD1	CASSSFGTVKNEKLFF	TGTGCCAGCAGCTCTTTCGGGACAGTTAAGAATGAAAAACTGTTTTTT
13	TRBV29-1	TRBJ2-7	.	.	CRPFIEAVYEQYF	TGCAGGCCCTTTATTGAGGCTGTATACGAGCAGTACTTC
16	TRBV6-2/TRBV6-3	TRBJ2-3	many	TRBD2	CASIPGGGPITDTQYF	TGTGCCAGCATCCCCGGGGGGGGCCCGATAACAGATACGCAGTATTTT
14	TRBV9	TRBJ2-2	.	.	CASSVATGTGELFF	TGTGCCAGCAGCGTAGCGACAGGCACCGGGGAGCTGTTTTTT
19	TRBV29-1	TRBJ1-2	.	TRBD1	CSVSRSIRTGGSLNYGYTF	TGCAGCGTTTCCCGCTCAATACGGACAGGGGGCTCTCTGAACTATGGCTACACCTTC
15	TRBV4-3	TRBJ2-2	.	TRBD2	CASSPAGGPTGELFF	TGCGCCAGCAGCCCCGCGGGGGGTCCCACCGGGGAGCTGTTTTTT
15	TRBV7-9	TRBJ1-6	many	.	CASSLDSDGGSPLHF	TGTGCCAGCAGCTTAGATTCCGATGGGGGGTCACCCCTCCACTTT
14	TRBV7-7	TRBJ2-2	many	.	CASSLGVFPGELFF	TGTGCTAGCAGCTTGGGAGTTTTTCCCGGGGAGCTGTTTTTT
15	TRBV20-1	TRBJ2-3	many	TRBD2	CSQLAGGIGTDTQYF	TGCAGCCAACTTGCGGGGGGAATTGGAACAGATACGCAGTATTTT
17	TRBV7-2	TRBJ2-2	many	TRBD2	CASRRLAGPGYTGELFF	TGTGCCAGCAGAAGACTAGCGGGGCCCGGGTACACCGGGGAGCTGTTTTTT
15	TRBV5-4	TRBJ2-1	few	.	CASSPYRSSYNEQFF	TGTGCCAGCAGCCCATACAGGAGCTCCTACAATGAGCAGTTCTTC
16	TRBV7-2	TRBJ1-3	many	.	CASSLRGATSGNTIYF	TGTGCCAGCAGCTTACGAGGGGCTACCTCTGGAAACACCATATATTTT
16	TRBV7-9	TRBJ1-1	.	TRBD1	CASSSASRGRGTEAFF	TGTGCCAGCAGCTCGGCTTCCAGGGGGCGCGGCACTGAAGCTTTCTTT
17	TRBV7-3	TRBJ2-2	many	.	CASSLGGGARDTGELFF	TGTGCCAGCAGCTTAGGTGGTGGGGCGCGGGACACCGGGGAGCTGTTTTTT
14	TRBV23-1	TRBJ2-1	.	.	CASSQSVIHNEQSF	TGCGCCAGCAGTCAATCAGTCATCCACAATGAGCAGTCCTTC
14	TRBV20-1	TRBJ1-2	many	.	CSARDGGRNYGYTF	TGCAGTGCTAGAGATGGGGGGAGGAACTATGGCTACACCTTC
12	TRBV10-1	TRBJ1-2	many	.	CASPDSSYGYTF	TGCGCCAGCCCAGACAGCTCCTATGGCTACACCTTC
15	TRBV6-1	TRBJ1-4	many	.	CATSRGNDDNEKLFF	TGTGCCACTTCGCGGGGGAATGATGATAATGAAAAACTGTTTTTT
16	TRBV15	TRBJ2-2	many	TRBD1	CATSRTGGENTGELFF	TGTGCCACCAGCAGAACAGGGGGCGAGAACACCGGGGAGCTGTTTTTT
19	TRBV20-1	TRBJ1-2	.	TRBD1	CSARVPPGDRPNHNYGYTF	TGCAGTGCTAGAGTCCCCCCCGGGGACAGACCGAACCATAACTATGGCTACACCTTC
16	TRBV7-2	TRBJ1-1	.	.	CASSLRGAGPGAEAFF	TGTGCCAGCAGCTTAAGAGGGGCAGGGCCGGGAGCTGAAGCTTTCTTT
13	TRBV4-1	TRBJ2-2	many	.	CASLPGDAGELFF	TGCGCCAGCTTGCCCGGGGACGCCGGGGAGCTGTTTTTT
11	TRBV20-1	TRBJ1-2	.	.	CSAKGEYGYTF	TGCAGTGCTAAGGGGGAGTATGGCTACACCTTC
15	TRBV6-2/TRBV6-3	TRBJ2-1	many	TRBD2	CASTLAGSSYNEQFF	TGTGCCAGCACTTTAGCGGGGAGTTCTTACAATGAGCAGTTCTTC
15	TRBV27	TRBJ2-1	few	.	CASSLSFAGIHEQFF	TGTGCCAGCAGTTTATCGTTCGCAGGGATCCATGAGCAGTTCTTC
19	TRBV7-2	TRBJ2-2	many	TRBD2	CASSLVGRTAGGRTGELFF	TGTGCCAGCAGCTTAGTAGGTCGTACGGCGGGGGGGCGCACCGGGGAGCTGTTTTTT
16	TRBV18	TRBJ2-6	many	TRBD1	CASSPQGAAGANVLTF	TGTGCCAGCTCACCACAGGGGGCCGCTGGGGCCAACGTCCTGACTTTC
14	TRBV25-1	TRBJ1-6	.	.	CASSEYRKESPLHF	TGTGCCAGCAGTGAATATAGAAAGGAATCACCCCTCCACTTT